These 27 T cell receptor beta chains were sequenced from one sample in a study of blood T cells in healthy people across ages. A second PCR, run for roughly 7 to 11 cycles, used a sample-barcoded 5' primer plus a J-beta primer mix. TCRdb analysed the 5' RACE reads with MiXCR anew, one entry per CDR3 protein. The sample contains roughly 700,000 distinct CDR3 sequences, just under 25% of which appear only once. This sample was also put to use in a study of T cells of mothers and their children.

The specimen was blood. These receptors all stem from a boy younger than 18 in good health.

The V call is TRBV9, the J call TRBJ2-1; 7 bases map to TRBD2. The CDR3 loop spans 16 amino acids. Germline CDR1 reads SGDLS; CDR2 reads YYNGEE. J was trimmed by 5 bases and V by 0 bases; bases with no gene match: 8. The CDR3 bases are TGTGCCAGCAGCGTAGCTCTGGGGGGGGGAAACAATGAGCAGTTCTTC. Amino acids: CASSVALGGGNNEQFF.

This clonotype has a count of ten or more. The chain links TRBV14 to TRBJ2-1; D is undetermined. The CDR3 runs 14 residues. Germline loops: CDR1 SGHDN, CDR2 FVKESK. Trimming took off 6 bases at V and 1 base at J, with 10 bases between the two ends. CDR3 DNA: TGTGCCAGCAGTCCCTTAGGATCCTACAATGAGCAGTTCTTC. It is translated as CASSPLGSYNEQFF.

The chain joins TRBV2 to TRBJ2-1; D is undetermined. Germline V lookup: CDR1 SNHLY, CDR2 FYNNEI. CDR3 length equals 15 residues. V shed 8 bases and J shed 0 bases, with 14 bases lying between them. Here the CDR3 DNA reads TGTGCCAGCGGAGCCTCAGACGACTCCTACAATGAGCAGTTCTTC. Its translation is CASGASDDSYNEQFF.

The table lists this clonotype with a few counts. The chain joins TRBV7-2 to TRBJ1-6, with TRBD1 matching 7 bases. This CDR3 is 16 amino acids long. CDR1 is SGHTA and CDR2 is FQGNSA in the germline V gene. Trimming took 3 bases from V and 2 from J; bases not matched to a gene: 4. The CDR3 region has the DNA TGTGCCAGCAGCTTTAACAGGGGACCCTATAATTCACCCCTCCACTTT. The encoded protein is CASSFNRGPYNSPLHF.

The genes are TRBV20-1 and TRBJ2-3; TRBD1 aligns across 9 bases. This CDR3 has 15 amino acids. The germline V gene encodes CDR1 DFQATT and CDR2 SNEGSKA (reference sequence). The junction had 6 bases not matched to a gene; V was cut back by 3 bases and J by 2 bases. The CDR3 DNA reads TGCAGTGCTAGTAAAACAGGGGGCGACACAGATACGCAGTATTTT. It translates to CSASKTGGDTDTQYF.

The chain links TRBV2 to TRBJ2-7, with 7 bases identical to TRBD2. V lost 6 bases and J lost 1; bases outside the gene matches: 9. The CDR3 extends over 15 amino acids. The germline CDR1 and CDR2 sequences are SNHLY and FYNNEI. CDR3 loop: CASRGGASSSYEQYF. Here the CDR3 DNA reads TGTGCCAGCAGGGGAGGGGCGTCCTCTTCCTACGAGCAGTACTTC.

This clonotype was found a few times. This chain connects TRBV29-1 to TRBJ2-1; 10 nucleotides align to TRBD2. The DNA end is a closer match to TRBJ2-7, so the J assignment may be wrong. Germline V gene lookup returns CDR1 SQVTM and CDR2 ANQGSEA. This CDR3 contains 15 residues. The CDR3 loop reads CSVEASSGRSYEQYF. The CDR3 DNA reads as TGCAGCGTTGAAGCGTCTAGCGGGAGATCCTACGAGCAGTACTTC.

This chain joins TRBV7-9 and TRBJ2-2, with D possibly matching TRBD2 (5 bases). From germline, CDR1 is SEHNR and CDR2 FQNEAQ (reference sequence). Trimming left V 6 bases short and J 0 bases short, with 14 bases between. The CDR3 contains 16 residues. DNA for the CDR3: TGTGCCAGCAGTTACTCAGGACTGGCGAACACCGGGGAGCTGTTTTTT. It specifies CASSYSGLANTGELFF.

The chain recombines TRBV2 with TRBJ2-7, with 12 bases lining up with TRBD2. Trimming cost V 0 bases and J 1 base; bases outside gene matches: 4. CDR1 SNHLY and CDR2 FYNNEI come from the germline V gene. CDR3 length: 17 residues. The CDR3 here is CASSEARLAGESYEQYF. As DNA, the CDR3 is TGTGCCAGCAGTGAAGCAAGACTAGCGGGAGAATCCTACGAGCAGTACTTC.

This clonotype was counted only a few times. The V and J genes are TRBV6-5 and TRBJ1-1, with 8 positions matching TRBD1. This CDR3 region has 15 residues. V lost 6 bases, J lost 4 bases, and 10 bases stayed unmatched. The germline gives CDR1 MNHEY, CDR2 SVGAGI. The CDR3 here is CASRPPGQGGTEAFF. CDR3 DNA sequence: TGTGCCAGCAGGCCGCCCGGACAGGGCGGCACTGAAGCTTTCTTT.

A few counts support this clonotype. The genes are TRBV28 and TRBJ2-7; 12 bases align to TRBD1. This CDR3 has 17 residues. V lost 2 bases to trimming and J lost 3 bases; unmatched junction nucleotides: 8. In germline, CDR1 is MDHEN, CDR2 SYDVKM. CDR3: CASSLGTGTGGFYEQYF. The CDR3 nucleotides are TGTGCCAGCAGTTTAGGGACCGGGACAGGGGGCTTCTACGAGCAGTACTTC.

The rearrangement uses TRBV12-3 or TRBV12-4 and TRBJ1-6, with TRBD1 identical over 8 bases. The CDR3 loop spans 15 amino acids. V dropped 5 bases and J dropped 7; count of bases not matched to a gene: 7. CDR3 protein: CASSGSTGGNSPLHF. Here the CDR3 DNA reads TGTGCCAGCAGTGGCTCAACAGGGGGGAATTCACCCCTCCACTTT.

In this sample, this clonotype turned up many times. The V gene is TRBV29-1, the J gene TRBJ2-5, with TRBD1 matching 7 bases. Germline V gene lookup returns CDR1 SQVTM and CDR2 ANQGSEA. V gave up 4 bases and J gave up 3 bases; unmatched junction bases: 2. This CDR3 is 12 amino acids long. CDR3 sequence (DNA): TGCAGCGTTGCAGACAGGGAAGAGACCCAGTACTTC. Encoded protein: CSVADREETQYF.

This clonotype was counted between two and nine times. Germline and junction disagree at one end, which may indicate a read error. CDR3 amino acids: CASSTAQGRETHYF. As DNA, the CDR3 is TGCGCCAGCAGCACTGCGCAGGGGAGGGAGACCCATTACTTC. The chain recombines TRBV5-1 with TRBJ2-5; perhaps TRBD2 as D (7 bases). Germline CDR1 and CDR2: SGHRS and YFSETQ. CDR3 length: 14 amino acids.

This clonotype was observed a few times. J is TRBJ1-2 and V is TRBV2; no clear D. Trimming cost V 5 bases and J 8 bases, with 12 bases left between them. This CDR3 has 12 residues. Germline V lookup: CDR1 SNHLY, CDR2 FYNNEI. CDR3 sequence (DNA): TGTGCCAGCAGTTACATAGCCGAGGGCTACACCTTC. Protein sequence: CASSYIAEGYTF.

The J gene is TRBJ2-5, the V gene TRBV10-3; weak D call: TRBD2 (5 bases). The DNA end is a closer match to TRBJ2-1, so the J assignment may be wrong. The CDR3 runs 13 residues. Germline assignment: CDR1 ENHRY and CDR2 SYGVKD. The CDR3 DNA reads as TGTGCCATCAGTGAGGGACTCCCCAGTGAGCAGTTCTTC. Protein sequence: CAISEGLPSEQFF.

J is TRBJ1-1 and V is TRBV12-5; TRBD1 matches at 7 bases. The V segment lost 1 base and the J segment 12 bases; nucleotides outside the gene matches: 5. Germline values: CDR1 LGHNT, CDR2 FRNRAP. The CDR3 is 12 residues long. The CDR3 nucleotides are TGTGCTAGTGGTTTGGCCGACAGGGTTACTTTCTTT. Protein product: CASGLADRVTFF.

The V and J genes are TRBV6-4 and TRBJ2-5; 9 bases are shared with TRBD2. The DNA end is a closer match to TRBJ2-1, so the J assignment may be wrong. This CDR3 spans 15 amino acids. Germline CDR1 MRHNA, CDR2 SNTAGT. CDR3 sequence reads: CASSDGLANINEQFF. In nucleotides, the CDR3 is TGTGCCAGCAGTGATGGACTAGCGAACATAAATGAGCAGTTCTTC.

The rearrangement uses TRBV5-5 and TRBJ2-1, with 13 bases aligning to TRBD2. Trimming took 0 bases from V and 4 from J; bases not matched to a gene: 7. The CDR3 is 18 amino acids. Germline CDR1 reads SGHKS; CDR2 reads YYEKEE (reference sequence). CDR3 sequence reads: CASSLGTSGSLRYNEQFF. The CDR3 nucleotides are TGTGCCAGCAGCTTGGGGACTAGCGGGAGTCTCAGGTACAATGAGCAGTTCTTC.

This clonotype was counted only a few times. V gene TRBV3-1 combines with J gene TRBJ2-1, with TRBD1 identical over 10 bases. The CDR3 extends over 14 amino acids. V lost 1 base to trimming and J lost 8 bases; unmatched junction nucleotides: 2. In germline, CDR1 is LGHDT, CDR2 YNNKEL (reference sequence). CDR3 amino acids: CASSQGQGADEQFF. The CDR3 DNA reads TGTGCCAGCAGCCAAGGACAGGGGGCGGATGAGCAGTTCTTC.

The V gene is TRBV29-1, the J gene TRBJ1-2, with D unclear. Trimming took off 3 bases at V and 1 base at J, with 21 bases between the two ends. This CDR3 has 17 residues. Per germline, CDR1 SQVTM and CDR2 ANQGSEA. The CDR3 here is CSVDLNKRHSGNYGYTF. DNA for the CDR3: TGCAGCGTTGACCTTAATAAAAGACACTCGGGTAACTATGGCTACACCTTC.

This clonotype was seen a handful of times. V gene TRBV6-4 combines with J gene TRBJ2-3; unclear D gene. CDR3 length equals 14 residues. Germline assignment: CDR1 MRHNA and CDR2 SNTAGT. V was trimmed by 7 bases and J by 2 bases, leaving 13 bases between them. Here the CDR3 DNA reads TGTGCCAGCAAGGATAGTAGCCTCACAGATACGCAGTATTTT. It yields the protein CASKDSSLTDTQYF.

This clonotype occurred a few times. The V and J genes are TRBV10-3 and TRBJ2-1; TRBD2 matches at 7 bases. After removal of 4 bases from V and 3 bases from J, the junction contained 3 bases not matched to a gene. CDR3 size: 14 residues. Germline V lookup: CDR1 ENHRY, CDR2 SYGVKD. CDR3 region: CAISASGIYNEQFF. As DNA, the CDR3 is TGTGCCATCAGTGCTAGCGGAATCTACAATGAGCAGTTCTTC.

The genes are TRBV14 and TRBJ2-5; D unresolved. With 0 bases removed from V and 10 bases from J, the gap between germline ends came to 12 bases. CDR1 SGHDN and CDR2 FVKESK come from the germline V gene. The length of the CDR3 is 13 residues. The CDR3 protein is CASSQDLGLVQYF. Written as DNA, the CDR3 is TGTGCCAGCAGCCAAGATCTGGGTTTAGTCCAGTACTTC.

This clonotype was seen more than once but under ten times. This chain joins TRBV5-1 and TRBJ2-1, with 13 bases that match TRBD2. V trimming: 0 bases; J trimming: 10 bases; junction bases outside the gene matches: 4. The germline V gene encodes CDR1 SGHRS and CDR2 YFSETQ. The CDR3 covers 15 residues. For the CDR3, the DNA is TGCGCCAGCAGCTTGGTACTAGCGGGGGGGCAGGAGCAGTTCTTC. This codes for CASSLVLAGGQEQFF.

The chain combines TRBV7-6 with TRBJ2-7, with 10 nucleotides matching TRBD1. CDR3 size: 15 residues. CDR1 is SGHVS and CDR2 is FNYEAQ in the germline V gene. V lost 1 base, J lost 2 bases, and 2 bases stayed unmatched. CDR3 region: CASSLEGTGAYEQYF. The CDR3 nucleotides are TGTGCCAGCAGCTTAGAAGGGACAGGGGCCTACGAGCAGTACTTC.

This CDR3 reads CASSWGTGSFQETQYF. Here the CDR3 DNA reads TGTGCCAGCAGCTGGGGGACAGGGAGTTTCCAAGAGACCCAGTACTTC. This chain links TRBV7-9 with TRBJ2-5, with TRBD1 matching over 9 bases. The length of the CDR3 is 16 residues. After removal of 4 bases from V and 1 base from J, the junction contained 7 bases not matched to a gene. Germline V lookup: CDR1 SEHNR, CDR2 FQNEAQ (reference sequence).